The text below deals with one T cell receptor (beta chain). This sample was taken from a study of identical twins. TCRdb redid the calling of the 5' RACE reads with MiXCR, one entry per CDR3 protein. This sample has roughly 690,000 distinct CDR3 sequences, with 21% found just once. These data were likewise used in another study, on T cells expressing NK-cell markers. According to that study: Several donors' CD3+CD56-NKG2C+ cells were dominated by the same clonotypes.

The source material was PBMCs. The receptor's source is a woman under 30 in good health.

The CDR3 sequence is CSAGHISIQYF. In DNA, the CDR3 is TGCAGTGCTGGACACATAAGCATTCAGTACTTC. The V gene is TRBV20-1, the J gene TRBJ2-4, with D possibly being TRBD1 (5 bases). CDR1 and CDR2 from the germline V gene are DFQATT and SNEGSKA (reference sequence). V lost 5 bases, J lost 9 bases, and 11 bases lay in between. The CDR3 is 11 amino acids.